These 28 T cell receptor beta chains were sequenced from one sample in a study of T cells in Graves' hyperthyroidism and ophthalmopathy. Amplified TCR beta CDR3 regions derived from RNA transcripts. TCR CDR3 underwent first-round RT-PCR with the HTBI primer set. TCRdb re-called the multiplex PCR reads through MiXCR, storing one row per CDR3 protein. Of roughly 420,000 distinct CDR3 sequences listed, 15% to 18% are singletons. The material sequenced was blood. The receptors here all came from a woman aged 18 to 35 with Graves' hyperthyroidism.

This clonotype was detected a few times. V is TRBV13 and J is TRBJ1-5, with 9 bases identical to TRBD1. V was clipped by 8 bases and J by 3 bases; unmatched bases: 2. Germline CDR1 PRHDT, CDR2 FYEKMQ (reference sequence). The length of the CDR3 is 13 residues. CDR3 sequence: CASGTGPNQPQHF. DNA of the CDR3: TGTGCCAGCGGGACAGGGCCCAATCAGCCCCAGCATTTT. Full variable domain (remainder filled in from reference TRBV13 and TRBJ1-5): AAGVIQSPRHLIKEKRETATLKCYPIPRHDTVYWYQQGPGQDPQFLISFYEKMQSDKGSIPDRFSAQQFSDYHSELNMSSLELGDSALYFCASGTGPNQPQHFGDGTRLSIL.

This clonotype was found many times. The rearrangement links TRBV7-3 to TRBJ2-1; unclear D gene. This CDR3 contains 17 residues. Germline CDR1 and CDR2: SGHTA and FQGTGA. Trimming took off 1 base at V and 0 bases at J, with 13 bases between the two ends. Here the CDR3 reads CASSLNAVRNSYNEQFF. Written as DNA, the CDR3 is TGTGCCAGCAGCTTAAATGCGGTGCGGAACTCCTACAATGAGCAGTTCTTC. Using reference TRBV7-3 and TRBJ2-1 for the parts outside the CDR3, the full variable domain is GAGVSQTPSNKVTEKGKYVELRCDPISGHTALYWYRQSLGQGPEFLIYFQGTGAADDSGLPNDRFFAVRPEGSVSTLKIQRTERGDSAVYLCASSLNAVRNSYNEQFFGPGTRLTVL.

This clonotype was detected a few times. The chain combines TRBV3-1 with TRBJ2-1, with unresolved D. V was cut by 5 bases and J by 9 bases, with 20 bases left in between. This CDR3 contains 15 residues. Germline V CDR1 and CDR2: LGHDT, YNNKEL (reference sequence). In DNA, the CDR3 is TGTGCCAGCAGCTTTACCCGTATCCAATCAATTGAGCAGTTCTTC. Translation: CASSFTRIQSIEQFF.

This clonotype came up many times. This chain joins TRBV12-5 and TRBJ1-5; TRBD1 aligns across 11 bases. The CDR3 sequence is 15 residues long. Germline CDR1 reads LGHNT; CDR2 reads FRNRAP. V lost 7 bases, J lost 3 bases, and 5 bases stayed unmatched. The CDR3 is CASALGQGANQPQHF. The CDR3 DNA reads TGTGCTAGTGCCCTAGGACAGGGGGCCAATCAGCCCCAGCATTTT. Using reference TRBV12-5 and TRBJ1-5 for the parts outside the CDR3, the full variable domain is DARVTQTPRHKVTEMGQEVTMRCQPILGHNTVFWYRQTMMQGLELLAYFRNRAPLDDSGMPKDRFSAEMPDATLATLKIQPSEPRDSAVYFCASALGQGANQPQHFGDGTRLSIL.

This CDR3 reads CASSEQRGTGELFF. The DNA of the CDR3 is TGTGCCAGCAGTGAACAGCGGGGCACCGGGGAGCTGTTTTTT. V gene TRBV25-1 combines with J gene TRBJ2-2, with 7 bases fitting TRBD2. Germline loops: CDR1 MGHDK, CDR2 SYGVNS. Trimming took 2 bases from V and 4 from J; bases not matched to a gene: 1. The CDR3 has 14 amino acids.

This chain joins TRBV7-2 and TRBJ1-4, with 7 nucleotides matching TRBD1. V shed 5 bases and J 8 bases; nucleotides not matched to a gene: 5. CDR1 is SGHTA, CDR2 FQGNSA, per germline. The CDR3 sequence is 13 residues long. The CDR3 DNA is TGTGCCAGCAGCGTCACAGGGGCAGAAAAACTGTTTTTT. Its protein product is CASSVTGAEKLFF.

This clonotype was counted ten times or more. The chain recombines TRBV28 with TRBJ1-5, with TRBD1 matching 8 bases. The CDR3 totals 15 residues. Germline trimming cut 6 bases from V and 5 bases from J; bases unmatched to any gene: 9. CDR1 is MDHEN, CDR2 SYDVKM, per germline. As DNA, the CDR3 is TGTGCCAGCAGCCCAACAGGGGGAACGTATCAGCCCCAGCATTTT. This sequence encodes CASSPTGGTYQPQHF.

This chain joins TRBV5-4 and TRBJ1-2, with D tentatively TRBD1 (5 bases). Trimming took 4 bases from V and 7 from J, leaving 20 bases between them. CDR1 is SGHNT, CDR2 YYREEE, per germline (reference sequence). CDR3 size: 15 residues. The CDR3: CASSPGREALRGYTF. The CDR3 DNA follows: TGTGCCAGCAGCCCAGGCAGGGAGGCGTTGCGTGGCTACACCTTC.

In this sample, this clonotype turned up a few times. This chain connects TRBV7-9 to TRBJ2-1; TRBD2 matches at 11 bases. V shed 5 bases, J shed 8 bases, and the junction held 5 bases outside the gene matches. The CDR3 has 14 amino acids. From germline, CDR1 is SEHNR and CDR2 FQNEAQ (reference sequence). The CDR3 bases are TGTGCCAGCAGCACTCTAGCGGGAGGTTATGAGCAGTTCTTC. Translating gives CASSTLAGGYEQFF.

The V gene is TRBV27, the J gene TRBJ2-1; 10 bases align to TRBD2. Per germline, CDR1 MNHEY and CDR2 SMNVEV (reference sequence). V lost 4 bases to trimming and J lost 7 bases; unmatched junction nucleotides: 7. CDR3 length: 15 amino acids. The CDR3 DNA is TGTGCCAGCAGTTCTCTAGCGGGAGTCTTAAATGAGCAGTTCTTC. Its translation: CASSSLAGVLNEQFF.

A remark on this clonotype: This could be a read error, since a much larger clone is one nucleotide away. The CDR3 spells CASSLLGTSTETQYF. The CDR3 nucleotides read TGTGCCAGCAGCTTGTTGGGGACTAGCACAGAAACGCAGTATTTT. The V call is TRBV7-9, the J call TRBJ2-3, with 9 bases matching TRBD2. The length of the CDR3 is 15 residues. Germline lookup yields CDR1 SEHNR and CDR2 FQNEAQ (reference sequence).

This clonotype was recorded at least ten times. The chain couples TRBV28 to TRBJ1-3; D gene ambiguous. This CDR3 has 12 amino acids. Germline V gene data show CDR1 as MDHEN and CDR2 as SYDVKM. V lost 8 bases and J lost 4, with 9 bases in between. The chain's CDR3 is CASHNSGNTIYF. CDR3 DNA: TGTGCCAGCCACAATTCCGGAAACACCATATATTTT.

This clonotype was seen many times. The V and J genes are TRBV12-3 or TRBV12-4 and TRBJ1-5; perhaps TRBD1 as D (6 bases). The CDR3 runs to 18 residues. V lost 5 bases to trimming and J lost 5 bases, with 25 bases between them. CDR3 nucleotide sequence: TGTGCCAGCAGTGGATCTTACGGGGGCCTTACTTCTCATCAGCCCCAGCATTTT. This encodes CASSGSYGGLTSHQPQHF.

This clonotype was recorded at least ten times. The chain joins TRBV20-1 to TRBJ2-7; D is unclear. Germline V gene lookup returns CDR1 DFQATT and CDR2 SNEGSKA (reference sequence). Trimming took off 6 bases at V and 2 bases at J, with 14 bases between the two ends. CDR3 length equals 13 residues. The chain's CDR3 is CSAFVAGPYEQYF. Written as DNA, the CDR3 is TGCAGTGCCTTCGTGGCAGGTCCCTACGAGCAGTACTTC.

This clonotype was counted ten times or more. This chain joins TRBV2 and TRBJ2-3; 14 nucleotides line up with TRBD2. V lost 6 bases and J lost 10; bases outside the gene matches: 9. Germline CDR1 SNHLY, CDR2 FYNNEI. This CDR3 spans 15 amino acids. The CDR3 coding sequence is TGTGCCAGCAGCCAGACTAGCGGGGGGGTCTTGGCGCAGTATTTT. This codes for CASSQTSGGVLAQYF.

The V and J genes are TRBV24-1 and TRBJ2-4, with 8 bases that match TRBD1. This CDR3 is 16 amino acids long. Trimming at V came to 3 bases and at J to 1 base, leaving 4 bases not matched to a gene. The germline V gene has CDR1 KGHDR and CDR2 SFDVKD. The CDR3 loop reads CATSDRTGNAKNIQYF. The CDR3 DNA follows: TGTGCCACCAGTGATCGGACAGGGAATGCCAAAAACATTCAGTACTTC.

V gene TRBV11-2 combines with J gene TRBJ2-3, with 7 bases fitting TRBD1. The CDR3 is 15 amino acids. With 5 bases clipped from V and 6 bases from J, the junction kept 11 bases outside the gene matches. Germline V lookup: CDR1 SGHAT, CDR2 FQNNGV. CDR3 protein: CASSQSGGFMDTQYF. The CDR3 DNA is TGTGCCAGCAGCCAGTCAGGGGGTTTTATGGATACGCAGTATTTT.

This chain links TRBV6-4 with TRBJ1-1; a possible D gene is TRBD1 (5 bases). With 3 bases removed from V and 7 bases from J, the gap between germline ends came to 21 bases. The CDR3 runs 16 residues. Germline V lookup: CDR1 MRHNA, CDR2 SNTAGT. In nucleotides, the CDR3 is TGTGCCAGCAGTGATTCAGGGTCCTGGTACCAACATGAAGCTTTCTTT. Its protein is CASSDSGSWYQHEAFF.

This clonotype was detected ten times or more. The genes are TRBV11-2 and TRBJ2-7; 8 bases are shared with TRBD1. Germline values: CDR1 SGHAT, CDR2 FQNNGV. This CDR3 contains 14 residues. Trimming at V came to 8 bases and at J to 0 bases, leaving 6 bases not matched to a gene. The CDR3 nucleotides read TGTGCCAGCTCCATCGGGACAGGCTCCTACGAGCAGTACTTC. Amino acids: CASSIGTGSYEQYF.

This clonotype occurred many times. The rearrangement uses TRBV24-1 and TRBJ2-1; 9 bases map to TRBD1. Per the germline V gene, CDR1 is KGHDR and CDR2 is SFDVKD. The CDR3 loop spans 15 amino acids. With 3 bases clipped from V and 8 bases from J, the junction kept 7 bases outside the gene matches. The CDR3 sequence is CATSDTGQGSHEQFF. DNA for the CDR3: TGTGCCACCAGTGATACGGGACAGGGTTCACATGAGCAGTTCTTC.

In its sample, this clonotype was seen a few times. As DNA, the CDR3 is TGTGCCAGCAGTTTCACAGGGGGTGTCACTGAAGCTTTCTTT. It yields the protein CASSFTGGVTEAFF. The chain links TRBV27 to TRBJ1-1; TRBD1 matches 8 bases. Germline V CDR1 and CDR2: MNHEY, SMNVEV (reference sequence). This CDR3 spans 14 amino acids. With V trimmed by 3 bases and J by 4 bases, 4 bases remained unmatched.

The genes are TRBV29-1 and TRBJ2-1; a weak D match, TRBD2 (6 bases). The CDR3 is 13 amino acids. Trimming pared 1 base from V and 4 bases from J, leaving 8 bases between. Per germline, CDR1 SQVTM and CDR2 ANQGSEA. CDR3 protein: CSVEGLVYNEQFF. The CDR3 DNA reads TGCAGCGTTGAAGGACTAGTATACAATGAGCAGTTCTTC.

This clonotype was seen a few times. Here the CDR3 DNA reads TGTGCCATTAAAGGAAGGACAGGGGAGTACGCTGAAGCTTTCTTT. Residues: CAIKGRTGEYAEAFF. This chain connects TRBV10-3 to TRBJ1-1; 9 bases agree with TRBD1. The V gene end was trimmed by 9 bases and the J gene end by 6 bases; junction bases not matched to a gene: 14. CDR3 length: 15 residues. The germline CDR1 and CDR2 sequences are ENHRY and SYGVKD.

The table lists this clonotype with many counts. The chain combines TRBV15 with TRBJ2-3; D gene ambiguous. V lost 0 bases to trimming and J lost 4 bases, with 11 bases between them. This CDR3 region has 15 residues. Germline V CDR1 and CDR2: LNHNV, YYDKDF (reference sequence). CDR3 sequence reads: CATSRDGAAPDTQYF. The CDR3 DNA reads as TGTGCCACCAGCAGAGATGGTGCAGCTCCAGATACGCAGTATTTT.

This rearrangement joins TRBV4-3 to TRBJ1-1; D unresolved. V lost 4 bases and J 4 bases, leaving 19 bases between the germline ends. The CDR3 spans 16 residues. CDR1 LGHNA and CDR2 YSLEER come from the germline V gene. Here the CDR3 reads CASSRYYPGYRTEAFF. Here the CDR3 DNA reads TGCGCCAGCAGCCGGTATTACCCAGGTTATCGCACTGAAGCTTTCTTT.

The rearrangement joins TRBV7-9 to TRBJ2-5, with 10 bases that match TRBD1. The CDR3 spans 15 residues. Trimming cost V 4 bases and J 6 bases; bases outside gene matches: 8. Per germline, CDR1 SEHNR and CDR2 FQNEAQ (reference sequence). CDR3 DNA sequence: TGTGCCAGCAGCTCCGGGACAGGGGCTATAAAGACCCAGTACTTC. It encodes CASSSGTGAIKTQYF.

There are many counts of this clonotype. The chain recombines TRBV20-1 with TRBJ2-5, with TRBD2 matching 8 bases. This CDR3 contains 16 residues. J lost 1 base, V lost 0 bases, and 7 bases had no gene match. Germline CDR1 DFQATT, CDR2 SNEGSKA (reference sequence). The CDR3 sequence is CSAREKIAGFQETQYF. The CDR3 DNA reads TGCAGTGCTAGAGAGAAAATAGCGGGGTTCCAAGAGACCCAGTACTTC.

This clonotype was observed a few times. The chain has TRBV12-3 or TRBV12-4 and TRBJ1-2; 12 nucleotides align to TRBD1. The CDR3 is 14 amino acids. Trimming took 6 bases from V and 5 from J; bases not matched to a gene: 4. CDR3: CASRMGQGAYGYTF. The CDR3 DNA reads as TGTGCCAGCAGGATGGGACAGGGGGCATATGGCTACACCTTC.